The T cell receptor (beta chain) described here comes from a study of shared clonotypes between healthy human individuals. Study-wide results and limits: Donor clonotype sharing was expected to depend on sequencing depth.

Profiling relied on immunoSEQ multiplex PCR, and the TCRdb table lists in-frame clones only, not all of them. The sample includes roughly 590,000 clones, roughly 95% of them seen just once. CD45RO-negative CD8 cells positively selected for CCR7 made up the naive population, which excluded terminally differentiated effector memory CD45RA+ cells. The CDR3 consists of 16 residues. V lost 6 bases and J lost 4; bases outside the gene matches: 12. Germline V CDR1 and CDR2: MDHEN, SYDVKM. Points on this clone: The target antigen is unknown.

V usage is TRBV28 and J usage is TRBJ2-7, with 10 bases that match TRBD2. This TCR was recovered from a woman aged 30 to 39 in good health. Material for sequencing was naive CD8+ T cells sorted from blood. The CDR3 nucleotides are TGTGCCAGCAGCTCGGTGGCTAGCGGGGGTGGGTACGAGCAGTACTTC. This translates into CASSSVASGGGYEQYF.